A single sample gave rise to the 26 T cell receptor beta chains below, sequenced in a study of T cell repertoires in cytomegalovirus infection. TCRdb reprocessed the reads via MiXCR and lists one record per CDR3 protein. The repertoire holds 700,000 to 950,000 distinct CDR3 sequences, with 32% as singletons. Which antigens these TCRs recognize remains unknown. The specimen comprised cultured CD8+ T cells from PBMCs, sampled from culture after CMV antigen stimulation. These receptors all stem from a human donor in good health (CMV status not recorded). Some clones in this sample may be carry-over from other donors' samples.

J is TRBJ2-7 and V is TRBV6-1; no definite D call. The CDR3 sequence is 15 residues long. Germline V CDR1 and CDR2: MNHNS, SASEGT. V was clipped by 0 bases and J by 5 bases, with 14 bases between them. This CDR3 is CASSEAVPPVHEQYF. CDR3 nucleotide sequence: TGTGCCAGCAGTGAAGCTGTCCCTCCGGTGCACGAGCAGTACTTC.

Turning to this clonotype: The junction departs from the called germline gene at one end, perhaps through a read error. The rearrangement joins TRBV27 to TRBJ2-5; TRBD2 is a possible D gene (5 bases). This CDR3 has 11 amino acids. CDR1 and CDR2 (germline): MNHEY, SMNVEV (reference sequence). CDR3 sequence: CANSSSGSQYF. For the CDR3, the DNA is TGTGCCAACAGTTCGTCGGGGTCCCAGTACTTC.

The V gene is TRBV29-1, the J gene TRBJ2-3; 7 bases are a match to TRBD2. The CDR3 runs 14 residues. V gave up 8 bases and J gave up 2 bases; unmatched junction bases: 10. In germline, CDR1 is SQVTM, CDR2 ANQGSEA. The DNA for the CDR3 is TGCAGCTTCAAGGGCGGGAGATACACAGATACGCAGTATTTT. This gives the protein CSFKGGRYTDTQYF.

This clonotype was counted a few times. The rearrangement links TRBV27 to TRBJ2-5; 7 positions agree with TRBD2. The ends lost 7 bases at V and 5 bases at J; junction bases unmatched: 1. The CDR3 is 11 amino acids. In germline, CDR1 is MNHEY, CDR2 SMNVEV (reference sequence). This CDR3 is CASNGGETQYF. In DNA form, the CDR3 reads TGTGCCAGCAACGGGGGGGAGACCCAGTACTTC.

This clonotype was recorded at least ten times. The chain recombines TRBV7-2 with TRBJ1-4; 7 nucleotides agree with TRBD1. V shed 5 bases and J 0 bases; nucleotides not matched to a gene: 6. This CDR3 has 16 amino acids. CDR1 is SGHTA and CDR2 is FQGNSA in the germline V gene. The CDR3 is CASSPRQGATNEKLFF. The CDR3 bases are TGTGCCAGCAGCCCAAGACAGGGAGCAACTAATGAAAAACTGTTTTTT.

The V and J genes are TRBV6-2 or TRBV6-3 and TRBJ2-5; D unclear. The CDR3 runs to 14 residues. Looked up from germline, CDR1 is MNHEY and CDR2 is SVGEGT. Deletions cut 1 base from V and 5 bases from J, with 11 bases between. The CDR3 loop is CASSYLGLGETQYF. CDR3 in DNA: TGTGCCAGCAGTTACTTGGGTCTGGGGGAGACCCAGTACTTC.

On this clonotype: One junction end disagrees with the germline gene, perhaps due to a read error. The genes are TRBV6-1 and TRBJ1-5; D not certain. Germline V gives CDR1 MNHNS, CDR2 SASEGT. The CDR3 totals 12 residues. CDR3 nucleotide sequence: TGTGCCAGCAGGCTGGAGAATCGGCCCCAGCATTTT. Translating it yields CASRLENRPQHF.

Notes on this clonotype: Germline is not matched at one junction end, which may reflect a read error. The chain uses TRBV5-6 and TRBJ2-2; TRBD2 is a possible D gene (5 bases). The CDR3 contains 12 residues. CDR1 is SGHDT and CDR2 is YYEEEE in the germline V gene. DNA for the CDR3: TGTGTCAGCAGCCGGGGCACCGGGGAGCTGTTTTTT. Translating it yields CVSSRGTGELFF.

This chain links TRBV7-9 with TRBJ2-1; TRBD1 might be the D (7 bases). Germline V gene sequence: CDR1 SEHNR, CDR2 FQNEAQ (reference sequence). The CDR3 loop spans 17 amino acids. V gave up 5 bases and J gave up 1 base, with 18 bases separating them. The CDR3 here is CASSPGGRGESYNEQFF. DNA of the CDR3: TGTGCCAGCAGCCCTGGCGGCAGGGGGGAATCCTACAATGAGCAGTTCTTC. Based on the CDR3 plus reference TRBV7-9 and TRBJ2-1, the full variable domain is DTGVSQNPRHKITKRGQNVTFRCDPISEHNRLYWYRQTLGQGPEFLTYFQNEAQLEKSRLLSDRFSAERPKGSFSTLEIQRTEQGDSAMYLCASSPGGRGESYNEQFFGPGTRLTVL.

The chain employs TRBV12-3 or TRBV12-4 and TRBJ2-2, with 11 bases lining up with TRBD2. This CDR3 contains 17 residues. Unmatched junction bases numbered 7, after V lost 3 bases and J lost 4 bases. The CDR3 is CASSFIGGTSGTGELFF. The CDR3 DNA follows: TGTGCCAGCAGTTTCATAGGGGGGACTAGCGGCACCGGGGAGCTGTTTTTT.

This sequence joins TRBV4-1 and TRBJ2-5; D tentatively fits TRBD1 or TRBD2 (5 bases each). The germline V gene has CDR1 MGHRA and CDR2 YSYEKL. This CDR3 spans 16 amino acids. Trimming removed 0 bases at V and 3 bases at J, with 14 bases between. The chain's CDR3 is CASSQDGGSSKETQYF. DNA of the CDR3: TGCGCCAGCAGCCAAGATGGGGGATCCAGTAAAGAGACCCAGTACTTC.

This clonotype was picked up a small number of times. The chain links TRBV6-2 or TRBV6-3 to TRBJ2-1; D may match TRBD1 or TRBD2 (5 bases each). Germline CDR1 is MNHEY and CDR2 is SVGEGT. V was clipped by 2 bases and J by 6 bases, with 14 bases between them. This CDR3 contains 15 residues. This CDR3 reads CASSYPEGDPNEQFF. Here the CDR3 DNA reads TGTGCCAGCAGTTACCCTGAAGGGGACCCCAATGAGCAGTTCTTC.

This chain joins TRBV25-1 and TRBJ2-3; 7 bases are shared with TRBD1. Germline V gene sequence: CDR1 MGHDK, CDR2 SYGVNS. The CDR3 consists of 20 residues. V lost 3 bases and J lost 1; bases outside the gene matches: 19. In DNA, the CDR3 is TGTGCCAGCAGTGAGTACTTCCGCCTCGACAGGGATGCGGGCACAGATACGCAGTATTTT. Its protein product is CASSEYFRLDRDAGTDTQYF.

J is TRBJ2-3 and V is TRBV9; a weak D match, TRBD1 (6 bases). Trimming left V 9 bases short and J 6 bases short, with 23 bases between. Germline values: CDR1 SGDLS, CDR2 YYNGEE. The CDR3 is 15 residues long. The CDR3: CAIEKRGTYRDTQYF. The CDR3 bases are TGTGCCATCGAAAAAAGGGGGACGTATAGGGATACGCAGTATTTT.

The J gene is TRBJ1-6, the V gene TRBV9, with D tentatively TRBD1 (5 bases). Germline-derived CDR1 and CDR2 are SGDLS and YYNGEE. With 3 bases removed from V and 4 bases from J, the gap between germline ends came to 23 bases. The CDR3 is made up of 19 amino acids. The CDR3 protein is CASSAQKEEGLGYNSPLHF. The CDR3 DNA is TGTGCCAGCAGCGCCCAGAAGGAAGAGGGGCTCGGATATAATTCACCCCTCCACTTT.

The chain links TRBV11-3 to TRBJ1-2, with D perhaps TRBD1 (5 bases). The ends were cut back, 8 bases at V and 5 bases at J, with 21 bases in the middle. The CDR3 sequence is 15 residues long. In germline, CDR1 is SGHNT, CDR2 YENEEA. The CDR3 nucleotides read TGTGCCAGCCGTAGCTATCCGGGACCTAGGTATGGCTACACCTTC. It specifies CASRSYPGPRYGYTF.

CDR3 residues: CASNSWGGTYEQYF. In DNA form, the CDR3 reads TGTGCCAGCAACTCGTGGGGGGGGACCTACGAGCAGTACTTC. This rearrangement joins TRBV7-2 to TRBJ2-7, with TRBD2 identical over 7 bases. The CDR3 sequence is 14 residues long. The germline V gene has CDR1 SGHTA and CDR2 FQGNSA. V gave up 7 bases and J gave up 2 bases; unmatched junction bases: 8.

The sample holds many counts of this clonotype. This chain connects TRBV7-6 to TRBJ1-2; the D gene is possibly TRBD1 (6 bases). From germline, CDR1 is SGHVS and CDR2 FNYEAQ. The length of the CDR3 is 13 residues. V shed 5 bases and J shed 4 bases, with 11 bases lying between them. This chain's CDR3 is CASSLGTTYGYTF. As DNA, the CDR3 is TGTGCCAGCAGCCTCGGGACAACCTATGGCTACACCTTC. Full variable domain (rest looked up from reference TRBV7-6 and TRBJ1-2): GAGVSQSPRYKVTKRGQDVALRCDPISGHVSLYWYRQALGQGPEFLTYFNYEAQQDKSGLPNDRFSAERPEGSISTLTIQRTEQRDSAMYRCASSLGTTYGYTFGSGTRLTVV.

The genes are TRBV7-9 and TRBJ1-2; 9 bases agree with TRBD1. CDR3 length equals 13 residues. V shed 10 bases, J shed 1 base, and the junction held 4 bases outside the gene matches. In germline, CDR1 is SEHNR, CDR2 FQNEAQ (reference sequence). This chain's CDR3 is CAIPTGGNYGYTF. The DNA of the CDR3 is TGTGCCATCCCGACAGGGGGTAACTATGGCTACACCTTC.

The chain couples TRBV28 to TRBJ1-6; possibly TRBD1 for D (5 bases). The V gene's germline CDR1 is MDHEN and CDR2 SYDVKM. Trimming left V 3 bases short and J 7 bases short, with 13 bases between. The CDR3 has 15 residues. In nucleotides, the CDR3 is TGTGCCAGCAGTTTTTTAAGGACAAAAAATTCACCCCTCCACTTT. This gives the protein CASSFLRTKNSPLHF.

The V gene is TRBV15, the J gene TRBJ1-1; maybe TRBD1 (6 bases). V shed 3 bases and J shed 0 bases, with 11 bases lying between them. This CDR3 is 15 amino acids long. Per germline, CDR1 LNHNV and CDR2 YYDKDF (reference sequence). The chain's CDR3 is CATSRDRNMNTEAFF. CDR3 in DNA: TGTGCCACCAGCAGGGACAGAAACATGAACACTGAAGCTTTCTTT.

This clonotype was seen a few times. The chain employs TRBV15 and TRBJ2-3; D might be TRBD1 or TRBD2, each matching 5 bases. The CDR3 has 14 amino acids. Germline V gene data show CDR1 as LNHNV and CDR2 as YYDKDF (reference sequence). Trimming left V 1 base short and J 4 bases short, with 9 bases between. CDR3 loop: CATSRAGTADTQYF. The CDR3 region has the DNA TGTGCCACCAGCAGAGCAGGGACGGCAGATACGCAGTATTTT.

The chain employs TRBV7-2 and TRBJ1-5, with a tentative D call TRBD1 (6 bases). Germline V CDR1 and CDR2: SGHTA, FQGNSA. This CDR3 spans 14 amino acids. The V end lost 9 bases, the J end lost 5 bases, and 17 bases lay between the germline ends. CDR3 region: CARDSSQGDQPQHF. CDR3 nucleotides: TGTGCCAGGGACAGTTCCCAGGGCGATCAGCCCCAGCATTTT.

The CDR3 sequence: CASSLSSAGANVLTF. CDR3 nucleotides: TGTGCCAGCAGCTTATCTTCGGCTGGGGCCAACGTCCTGACTTTC. The chain couples TRBV7-2 to TRBJ2-6, with D unresolved. This CDR3 region has 15 residues. Between the trimmed V and J ends, which lost 2 bases and 2 bases, there was a span of 7 bases. CDR1 and CDR2 from the germline V gene are SGHTA and FQGNSA.

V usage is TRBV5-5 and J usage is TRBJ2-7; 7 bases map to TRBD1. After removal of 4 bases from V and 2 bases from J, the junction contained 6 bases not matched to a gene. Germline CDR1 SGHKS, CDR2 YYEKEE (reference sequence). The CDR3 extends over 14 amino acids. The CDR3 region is CASSEYGTAYEQYV. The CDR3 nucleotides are TGTGCCAGCAGCGAATATGGGACAGCCTACGAGCAGTACGTC.

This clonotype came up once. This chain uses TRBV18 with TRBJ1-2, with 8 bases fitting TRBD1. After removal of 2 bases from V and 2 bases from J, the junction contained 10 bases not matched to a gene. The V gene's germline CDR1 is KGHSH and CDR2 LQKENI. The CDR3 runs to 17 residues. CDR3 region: CASSPNPWDRPNYGYTF. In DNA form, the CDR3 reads TGTGCCAGCTCACCAAACCCGTGGGACAGGCCCAACTATGGCTACACCTTC.